What follows is one TCR beta chain and its context. The antigen is not known. This record belongs to a study of early T cells in non-severe SARS-CoV-2 infection. As for the study in general: Bulk RNA taken from unsorted whole blood was sequenced, leaving chains unpaired. Broader study findings: Missing private and CD4 specificities, VDJdb matching favored anti-spike CD8 responses.

Molecules of cDNA were individually given unique molecular identifiers that were attached to them. One entry per CDR3 protein results from TCRdb running MiXCR on the 5' RACE reads. Among 90,000 to 120,000 distinct CDR3 sequences listed, around 10% were seen once. This CDR3 is built from 15 residues. Germline CDR1 and CDR2: MDHEN and SYDVKM. The J segment lost 8 bases and the V segment lost 4 bases, leaving 7 bases of the junction unmatched. V gene TRBV28 combines with J gene TRBJ1-4, with 10 bases lining up with TRBD1. Input material: whole blood. The source is an adult who was a healthcare worker with PCR-confirmed SARS-CoV-2 infection or an uninfected control (not recorded which). The CDR3 loop reads CASSSGQGIREKLFF. CDR3 sequence (DNA): TGTGCCAGCAGTTCGGGACAGGGGATACGAGAAAAACTGTTTTTT. The whole variable domain, filled in from reference TRBV28 and TRBJ1-4, reads DVKVTQSSRYLVKRTGEKVFLECVQDMDHENMFWYRQDPGLGLRLIYFSYDVKMKEKGDIPEGYSVSREKKERFSLILESASTNQTSMYLCASSSGQGIREKLFFGSGTQLSVL.